One and the same sample provided the 27 T cell receptor beta chains below, sequenced in a study of tumor-infiltrating lymphocytes in primary liver carcinoma. With roughly 0.5 ug total RNA as template and a constant-region primer, TCR beta cDNA was made. Each TCR beta library was derived from three nested multiplex PCR rounds that employed slightly modified ARM-PCR. The two initial PCR rounds, roughly 11 cycles each, used TRBV1-TRBV30 forward and C-beta reverse primers. One entry per CDR3 protein results from TCRdb running MiXCR on the multiplex PCR reads. The sample shows 84,000 or so distinct CDR3 sequences, around 70% of them seen only once. Joint extraction of RNA and DNA used roughly 17-32 mg of bulk tissue that was unsorted. Material for sequencing was liver tumor tissue from sampling region 1. Subset in this sample: tumor region T1, superior pole. The source is a man aged 40-50 years with primary liver carcinoma and hepatitis B virus infection.

A word on this clonotype: This may be a read error, as it is one base from a much larger clone. The chain carries TRBV5-1 and TRBJ2-3; D perhaps matches TRBD2 (6 bases). The CDR3 totals 13 residues. The germline CDR1 and CDR2 sequences are SGHRS and YFSETQ. Trimming cost V 3 bases and J 11 bases, with 16 bases left between them. Here the CDR3 reads CASSSLLARMQYF. The DNA for the CDR3 is TGCGCCAGCAGCTCCCTACTAGCTAGGATGCAGTATTTT.

As to this clonotype: Lacking the conserved final phenylalanine or tryptophan, this CDR3 likely reflects a read error. The J gene is TRBJ2-5, the V gene TRBV11-2, with 7 bases that match TRBD1. The CDR3 covers 14 residues. The J segment lost 1 base and the V segment lost 5 bases, leaving 4 bases of the junction unmatched. The germline V gene encodes CDR1 SGHAT and CDR2 FQNNGV. The CDR3 nucleotides are TGTGCCAGCAGCAGCAGGGACAGCCAAGAGACCCAGTACCTC. Protein sequence: CASSSRDSQETQYL.

The J gene is TRBJ2-3, the V gene TRBV7-9, with 9 bases identical to TRBD2. The CDR3 length is 18 residues. Trimming took 1 base from V and 1 from J; bases not matched to a gene: 9. The germline CDR1 and CDR2 sequences are SEHNR and FQNEAQ (reference sequence). DNA of the CDR3: TGTGCCAGCAGCTTAGGCGGTAGCGGGAGAGCCGGCACAGATACGCAGTATTTT. This codes for CASSLGGSGRAGTDTQYF.

In the case of this clonotype: An end of the junction does not agree with germline; a read error may underlie this. The chain links TRBV4-2 to TRBJ2-2; D possibly corresponds to TRBD2 (5 bases). Germline V lookup: CDR1 LGHNA, CDR2 YNFKEQ. This CDR3 contains 16 residues. Written as DNA, the CDR3 is TGTGCCAGCAGCCAAGCGCCGAACACCGACACCGGGAAGCTGTTTTTT. Its translation: CASSQAPNTDTGKLFF.

This clonotype was seen only once. The CDR3: CASSWASGRTDYNEQFF. CDR3 in DNA: TGTGCCAGCAGCTGGGCTAGCGGGAGGACTGACTACAATGAGCAGTTCTTC. V gene TRBV7-8 combines with J gene TRBJ2-1; 11 bases agree with TRBD2. CDR3 length equals 17 residues. The V and J ends lost 4 bases and 3 bases, in that order; junction bases with no gene match: 8. Germline V gives CDR1 SGHVS, CDR2 FQNEAQ.

This clonotype was detected many times. The chain carries TRBV5-4 and TRBJ2-2; D is ambiguous. The CDR3 loop spans 16 amino acids. The germline gives CDR1 SGHNT, CDR2 YYREEE (reference sequence). V was trimmed by 0 bases and J by 5 bases, leaving 14 bases between them. CDR3 sequence: CASSLAGSWATGELFF. The CDR3 DNA reads TGTGCCAGCAGCTTGGCTGGCAGTTGGGCGACCGGGGAGCTGTTTTTT.

Details on this clonotype: A single base separates this from a much larger clone, so it may be a read error. CDR3 coding DNA: TGCGCCAGCAACCAAGCGACTGGCTACAATGAGCAGTTCTTC. It yields the protein CASNQATGYNEQFF. The V call is TRBV4-1, the J call TRBJ2-1; D call uncertain. Looked up from germline, CDR1 is MGHRA and CDR2 is YSYEKL. This CDR3 spans 14 amino acids.

A single count supports this clonotype. A read error may be the cause here, since a much bigger clone is one base away. This sequence joins TRBV7-9 and TRBJ2-7; TRBD2 aligns across 11 bases. Trimming cost V 3 bases and J 8 bases; bases outside gene matches: 3. The CDR3 is made up of 13 amino acids. From germline, CDR1 is SEHNR and CDR2 FQNEAQ (reference sequence). CDR3 coding DNA: TGTGCCAGCAGCTTGCAGACTAGCGGGAAGCAGTACTTC. Protein: CASSLQTSGKQYF.

This clonotype was seen more than once but under ten times. One end of the junction fails to match germline, which may point to a read error. The V call is TRBV11-2, the J call TRBJ1-1, with 10 bases matching TRBD1. CDR3 size: 17 residues. The germline gives CDR1 SGHAT, CDR2 FQNNGV. CDR3: CANSRMGGQGFGTEAFF. The DNA for the CDR3 is TGTGCTAACAGCCGAATGGGGGGACAGGGGTTCGGCACTGAAGCTTTCTTC.

To note about this clonotype: Compared with germline, one end of the junction differs, possibly owing to a read error. This chain connects TRBV11-2 to TRBJ2-2; 9 nucleotides align to TRBD1. The CDR3 consists of 13 residues. In germline, CDR1 is SGHAT, CDR2 FQNNGV. CDR3 residues: CASGQGNTGELFF. In DNA, the CDR3 is TGTGCCTCAGGACAGGGGAACACTGGGGAGCTGTTTTTT.

This clonotype has a single count. Germline and junction disagree at one end, which may indicate a read error. This chain joins TRBV10-1 and TRBJ1-5; TRBD1 matches at 9 bases. This CDR3 region has 14 residues. CDR1 is WNHNN, CDR2 SYGVQD, per germline (reference sequence). Here the CDR3 reads CASRRTGGNKPQHF. CDR3 DNA sequence: TGCGCCAGCCGTAGAACAGGGGGCAATAAGCCCCAGCATTTT.

About this clonotype: This sequence may be a read error, since a much larger clone differs from it by one base. V and J are TRBV12-3 or TRBV12-4 and TRBJ2-5, with 10 bases aligning to TRBD1. This CDR3 has 14 amino acids. Unmatched junction bases numbered 10, after V lost 5 bases and J lost 10 bases. The CDR3 DNA follows: TGTGCCAGCAGTCCCGGGACAGGGGATTGGGGCCAGTACTTC. This sequence encodes CASSPGTGDWGQYF.

A remark on this clonotype: Mismatch with germline at one junction end may stem from a read error. This rearrangement joins TRBV20-1 to TRBJ2-5; D unresolved. Germline-derived CDR1 and CDR2 are DFQATT and SNEGSKA (reference sequence). The CDR3 is made up of 14 amino acids. CDR3 sequence: CGARARTTQETQYF. CDR3 nucleotide sequence: TGCGGTGCTAGAGCCCGCACCACTCAAGAGACCCAGTACTTC.

The V and J genes are TRBV28 and TRBJ2-1, with D possibly matching TRBD2 (7 bases). Germline V gives CDR1 MDHEN, CDR2 SYDVKM. This CDR3 region has 22 residues. Trimming removed 2 bases at V and 0 bases at J, with 29 bases between. In DNA form, the CDR3 reads TGTGCCAGCAGTTTACCGCGACAGGCCCTACCCGGGACTACGAGCTCCTACAATGAGCAGTTCTTC. This codes for CASSLPRQALPGTTSSYNEQFF. Complete variable domain (other parts from reference TRBV28 and TRBJ2-1): DVKVTQSSRYLVKRTGEKVFLECVQDMDHENMFWYRQDPGLGLRLIYFSYDVKMKEKGDIPEGYSVSREKKERFSLILESASTNQTSMYLCASSLPRQALPGTTSSYNEQFFGPGTRLTVL.

This clonotype was detected once. V usage is TRBV12-3 or TRBV12-4 and J usage is TRBJ2-3; no definite D call. V shed 4 bases and J shed 4 bases, with 12 bases lying between them. This CDR3 is 14 amino acids long. The CDR3 bases are TGTGCCAGCAGTTACATCCATGGCGCAGATACGCAGTATTTT. It specifies CASSYIHGADTQYF.

This clonotype was found many times. The rearrangement uses TRBV30 and TRBJ2-1, with 9 bases identical to TRBD1. The CDR3 has 17 amino acids. The trim removed 5 bases at V and 10 bases at J, leaving 21 bases unmatched. The germline V gene encodes CDR1 GTSNPN and CDR2 SVGIG (reference sequence). CDR3 sequence (DNA): TGTGCCTGGGGGAGGCCTTGGGCAGGGACAGGGAATGACGAGCAGTTCTTC. Translating gives CAWGRPWAGTGNDEQFF. Drawing the rest from reference TRBV30 and TRBJ2-1, the complete variable domain is SQTIHQWPATLVQPVGSPLSLECTVEGTSNPNLYWYRQAAGRGLQLLFYSVGIGQISSEVPQNLSASRPQDRQFILSSKKLLLSDSGFYLCAWGRPWAGTGNDEQFFGPGTRLTVL.

In regard to this clonotype: As the CDR3 is not closed by the conserved phenylalanine or tryptophan, this likely results from a read error. Because the CDR3's place on the DNA is in doubt, the DNA is left out and the CDR3 is given as listed by TCRdb. This chain joins TRBV4-1 and TRBJ2-7; the listed D gene, TRBD1, was not tested against the DNA. The CDR3 comprises 15 residues, both ends counted. Per germline, CDR1 MGHRA and CDR2 YSYEKL. The CDR3 loop is CASSPTGGGWEEHYI.

Turning to this clonotype: A much larger clone differs by one base, so this may be a read error. V gene TRBV28 combines with J gene TRBJ2-7; 12 bases match TRBD2. CDR3 size: 17 residues. The trim removed 10 bases at V and 3 bases at J, leaving 16 bases unmatched. CDR1 and CDR2 (germline): MDHEN, SYDVKM. The CDR3 sequence is CATESRLAGALYYEQYF. DNA of the CDR3: TGTGCCACCGAGTCCCGACTAGCGGGAGCCCTCTACTACGAGCAGTACTTC.

On this clonotype itself: A read error may produce the germline difference seen at one junction end. The chain carries TRBV11-2 and TRBJ2-1; D ambiguous. This CDR3 is 16 amino acids long. Germline V gives CDR1 SGHAT, CDR2 FQNNGV. This CDR3 is CAGSSRMVGSYNVQFF. The CDR3 bases are TGTGCCGGCAGCTCTCGGATGGTAGGTAGCTACAATGTGCAGTTCTTC.

This clonotype turned up a few times. As the CDR3 is not closed by the conserved phenylalanine or tryptophan, this likely results from a read error. The V and J genes are TRBV7-8 and TRBJ2-1; 7 bases are a match to TRBD1. Germline-derived CDR1 and CDR2 are SGHVS and FQNEAQ. The CDR3 has 15 amino acids. This CDR3 is CANSARGTAYNEQFL. In DNA, the CDR3 is TGTGCCAACAGCGCTCGTGGGACAGCCTACAATGAGCAGTTCTTA.

This clonotype was detected ten times or more. V and J are TRBV6-1 and TRBJ2-6; weak D call: TRBD2 (6 bases). The CDR3 loop spans 16 amino acids. Germline values: CDR1 MNHNS, CDR2 SASEGT. V lost 1 base, J lost 2 bases, and 9 bases lay in between. For the CDR3, the DNA is TGTGCCAGCAGTGAAGGCGGGGTAGCTGGGGCCAACGTCCTGACTTTC. It encodes CASSEGGVAGANVLTF.

Comments on this clonotype: The germline gene is not matched at one end of the junction; a read error may be the cause. V usage is TRBV11-2 and J usage is TRBJ1-1, with 11 bases lining up with TRBD1. Germline V lookup: CDR1 SGHAT, CDR2 FQNNGV. This CDR3 region has 14 residues. The CDR3 sequence: CASTEDRGLTEASF. CDR3 nucleotides: TGTGCCAGCACCGAGGACAGGGGGCTGACTGAAGCTTCCTTT.

A note on this clonotype: The conserved phenylalanine or tryptophan normally closing the CDR3 is absent here, so this likely arose from a read error. This sequence joins TRBV12-3 or TRBV12-4 and TRBJ2-1; 9 bases are shared with TRBD2. CDR3 size: 20 residues. V trimming: 3 bases; J trimming: 0 bases; junction bases outside the gene matches: 15. The CDR3 region is CASSFPGLARHTSSYNEQFI. CDR3 nucleotide sequence: TGTGCCAGCAGTTTTCCGGGACTAGCTAGACACACCAGCTCCTACAATGAGCAGTTCATC.

This clonotype was detected many times. The gene calls are TRBV6-1 and TRBJ2-3, with 8 bases matching TRBD1. V lost 4 bases to trimming and J lost 3 bases; unmatched junction nucleotides: 12. Germline V gene sequence: CDR1 MNHNS, CDR2 SASEGT. This CDR3 is 17 amino acids long. The CDR3 DNA reads as TGTGCCAGCAGTGCCGGACAGGGAATAGCAAGGACAGATACGCAGTATTTT. It codes for CASSAGQGIARTDTQYF.

As concerns this clonotype: One base away lies a much larger clone, so this may be a sequencing read error. Because the CDR3 is missing its conserved closing phenylalanine or tryptophan, this is likely a read error. The CDR3 is CASSLSGIYEKLFY. The CDR3 region has the DNA TGTGCCAGCAGCTTGTCCGGGATCTACGAAAAACTGTTTTAT. The chain carries TRBV7-8 and TRBJ1-4; D unresolved. Germline CDR1 is SGHVS and CDR2 is FQNEAQ. The CDR3 is made up of 14 amino acids. Trimming removed 3 bases from V and 8 bases from J, with 13 bases in between.

Comments on this clonotype: It may be a read error: a sequence one base away is much more abundant. V is TRBV24-1 and J is TRBJ1-4; the D is unclear. Deletions cut 2 bases from V and 0 bases from J, with 12 bases between. The germline V gene has CDR1 KGHDR and CDR2 SFDVKD. The CDR3 runs 17 residues. CDR3 residues: CATSDWPWDATNEKLFF. The CDR3 DNA reads TGTGCCACCAGTGATTGGCCCTGGGATGCAACTAATGAAAAACTGTTTTTT.

To note about this clonotype: This may be a read error, as it is one base from a much larger clone. The rearrangement uses TRBV28 and TRBJ2-1; 10 bases map to TRBD2. The germline V gene has CDR1 MDHEN and CDR2 SYDVKM. The CDR3 spans 15 residues. CDR3 nucleotide sequence: TGTGTCAGCAGTTTAGGATCTAGCGGGAGTGGTGAGCAGTTCTTC. Translating gives CVSSLGSSGSGEQFF.